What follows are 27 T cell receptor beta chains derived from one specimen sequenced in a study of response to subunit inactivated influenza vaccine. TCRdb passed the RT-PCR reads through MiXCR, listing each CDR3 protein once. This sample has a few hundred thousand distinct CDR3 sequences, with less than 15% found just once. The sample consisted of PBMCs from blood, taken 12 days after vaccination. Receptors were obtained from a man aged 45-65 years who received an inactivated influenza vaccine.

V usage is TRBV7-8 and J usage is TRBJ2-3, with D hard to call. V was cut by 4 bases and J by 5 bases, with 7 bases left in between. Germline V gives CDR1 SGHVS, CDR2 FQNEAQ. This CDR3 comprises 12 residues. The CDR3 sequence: CASSSFGDTQYF. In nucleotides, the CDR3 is TGTGCCAGCAGCTCATTCGGAGATACGCAGTATTTT.

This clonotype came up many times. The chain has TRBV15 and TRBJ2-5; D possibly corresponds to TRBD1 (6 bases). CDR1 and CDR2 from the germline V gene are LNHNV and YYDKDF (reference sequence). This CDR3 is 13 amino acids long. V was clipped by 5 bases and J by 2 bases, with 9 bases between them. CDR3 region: CATSRDKQETQYF. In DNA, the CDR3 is TGTGCCACCAGCCGGGACAAACAAGAGACCCAGTACTTC.

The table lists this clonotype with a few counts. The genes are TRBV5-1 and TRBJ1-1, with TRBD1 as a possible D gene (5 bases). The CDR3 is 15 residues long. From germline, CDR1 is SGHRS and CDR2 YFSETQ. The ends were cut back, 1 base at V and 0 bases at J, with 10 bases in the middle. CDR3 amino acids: CASSLPGTMNTEAFF. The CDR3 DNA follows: TGCGCCAGCAGCTTGCCCGGGACTATGAACACTGAAGCTTTCTTT.

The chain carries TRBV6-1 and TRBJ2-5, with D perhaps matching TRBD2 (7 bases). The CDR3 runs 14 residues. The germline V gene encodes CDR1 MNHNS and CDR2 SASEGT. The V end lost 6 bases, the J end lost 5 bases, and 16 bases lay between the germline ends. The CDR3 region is CASRRGGLGETQYF. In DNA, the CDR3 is TGTGCCAGCAGAAGGGGGGGCCTCGGGGAGACCCAGTACTTC.

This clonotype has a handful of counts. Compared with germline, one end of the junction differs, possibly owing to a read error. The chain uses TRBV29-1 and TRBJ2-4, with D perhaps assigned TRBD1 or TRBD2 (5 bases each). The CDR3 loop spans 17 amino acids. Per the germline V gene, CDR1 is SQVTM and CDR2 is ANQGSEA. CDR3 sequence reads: CSVEAVGGWVGKNIQYF. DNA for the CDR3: TGCAGCGTCGAAGCCGTTGGGGGTTGGGTTGGCAAAAACATTCAGTACTTC. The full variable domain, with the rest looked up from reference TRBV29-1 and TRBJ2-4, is SAVISQKPSRDICQRGTSLTIQCQVDSQVTMMFWYRQQPGQSLTLIATANQGSEATYESGFVIDKFPISRPNLTFSTLTVSNMSPEDSSIYLCSVEAVGGWVGKNIQYFGAGTRLSVL.

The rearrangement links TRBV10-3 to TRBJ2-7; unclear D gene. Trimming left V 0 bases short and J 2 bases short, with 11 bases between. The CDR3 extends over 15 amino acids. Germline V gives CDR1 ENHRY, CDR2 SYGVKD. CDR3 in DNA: TGTGCCATCAGTGAGTCGACCGCGCCAACCTACGAGCAGTACTTC. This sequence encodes CAISESTAPTYEQYF.

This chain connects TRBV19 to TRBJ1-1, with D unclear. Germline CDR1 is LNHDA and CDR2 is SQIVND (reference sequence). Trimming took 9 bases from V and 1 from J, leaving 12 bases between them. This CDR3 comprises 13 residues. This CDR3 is CASQVEGNTEAFF. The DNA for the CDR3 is TGTGCCAGCCAGGTGGAGGGGAACACTGAAGCTTTCTTT. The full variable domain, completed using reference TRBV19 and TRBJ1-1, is DGGITQSPKYLFRKEGQNVTLSCEQNLNHDAMYWYRQDPGQGLRLIYYSQIVNDFQKGDIAEGYSVSREKKESFPLTVTSAQKNPTAFYLCASQVEGNTEAFFGQGTRLTVV.

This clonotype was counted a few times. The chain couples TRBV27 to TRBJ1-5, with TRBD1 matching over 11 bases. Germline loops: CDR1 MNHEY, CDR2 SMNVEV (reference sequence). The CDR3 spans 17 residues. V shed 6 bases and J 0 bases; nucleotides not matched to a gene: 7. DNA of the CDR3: TGTGCCAGCAGGGACAGGGGGCAAGGGGGTAGCAATCAGCCCCAGCATTTT. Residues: CASRDRGQGGSNQPQHF.

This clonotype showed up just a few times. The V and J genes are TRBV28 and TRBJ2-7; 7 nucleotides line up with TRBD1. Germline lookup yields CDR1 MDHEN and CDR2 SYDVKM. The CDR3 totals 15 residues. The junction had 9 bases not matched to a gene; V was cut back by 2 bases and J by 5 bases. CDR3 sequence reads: CASSLTLTGINEQYF. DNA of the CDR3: TGTGCCAGCAGTTTAACACTGACAGGGATCAACGAGCAGTACTTC.

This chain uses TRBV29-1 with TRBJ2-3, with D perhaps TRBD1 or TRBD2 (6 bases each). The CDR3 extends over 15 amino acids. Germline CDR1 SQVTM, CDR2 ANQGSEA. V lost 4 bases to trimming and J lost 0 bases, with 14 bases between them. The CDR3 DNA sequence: TGCAGCGTTGGGGCGGGGACATCAAGCACAGATACGCAGTATTTT. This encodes CSVGAGTSSTDTQYF.

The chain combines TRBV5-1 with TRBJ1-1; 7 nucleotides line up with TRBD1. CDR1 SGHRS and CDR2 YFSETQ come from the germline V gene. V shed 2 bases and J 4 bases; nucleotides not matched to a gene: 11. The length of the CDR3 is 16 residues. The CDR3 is CASSFTGATGGTEAFF. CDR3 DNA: TGCGCCAGCAGCTTCACAGGGGCCACGGGGGGCACTGAAGCTTTCTTT.

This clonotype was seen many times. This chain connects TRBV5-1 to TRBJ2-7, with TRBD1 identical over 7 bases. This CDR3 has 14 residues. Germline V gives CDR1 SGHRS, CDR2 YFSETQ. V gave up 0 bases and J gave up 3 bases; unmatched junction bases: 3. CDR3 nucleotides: TGCGCCAGCAGCTTGGAGGGACAGCTCTACGAGCAGTACTTC. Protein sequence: CASSLEGQLYEQYF. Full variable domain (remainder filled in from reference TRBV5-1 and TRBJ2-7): KAGVTQTPRYLIKTRGQQVTLSCSPISGHRSVSWYQQTPGQGLQFLFEYFSETQRNKGNFPGRFSGRQFSNSRSEMNVSTLELGDSALYLCASSLEGQLYEQYFGPGTRLTVT.

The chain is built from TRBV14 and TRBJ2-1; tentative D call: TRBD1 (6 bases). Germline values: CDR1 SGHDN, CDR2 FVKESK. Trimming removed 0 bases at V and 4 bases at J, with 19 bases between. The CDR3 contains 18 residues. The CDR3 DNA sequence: TGTGCCAGCAGCCAAGATCTGGGGGCGGTTTTTCGTTACAATGAGCAGTTCTTC. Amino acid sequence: CASSQDLGAVFRYNEQFF.

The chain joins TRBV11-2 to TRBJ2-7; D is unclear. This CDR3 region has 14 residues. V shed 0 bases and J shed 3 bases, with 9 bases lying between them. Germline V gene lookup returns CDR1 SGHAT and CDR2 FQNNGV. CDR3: CASSLEVLFYEQYF. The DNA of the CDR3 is TGTGCCAGCAGCTTAGAAGTCTTGTTCTACGAGCAGTACTTC.

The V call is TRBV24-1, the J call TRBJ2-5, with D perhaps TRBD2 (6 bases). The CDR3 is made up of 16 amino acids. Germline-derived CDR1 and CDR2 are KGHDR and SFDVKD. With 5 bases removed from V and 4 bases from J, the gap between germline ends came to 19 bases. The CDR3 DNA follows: TGTGCCACCAGTGGATCGGCACGGACCGGGAGAGAGACCCAGTACTTC. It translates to CATSGSARTGRETQYF.

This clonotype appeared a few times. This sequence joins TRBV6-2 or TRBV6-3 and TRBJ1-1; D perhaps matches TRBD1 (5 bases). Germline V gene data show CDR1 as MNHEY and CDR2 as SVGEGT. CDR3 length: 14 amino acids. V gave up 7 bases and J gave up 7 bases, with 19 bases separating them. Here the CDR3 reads CASTLTAGMGEAFF. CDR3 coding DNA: TGTGCCAGCACCCTTACGGCAGGGATGGGTGAAGCTTTCTTT.

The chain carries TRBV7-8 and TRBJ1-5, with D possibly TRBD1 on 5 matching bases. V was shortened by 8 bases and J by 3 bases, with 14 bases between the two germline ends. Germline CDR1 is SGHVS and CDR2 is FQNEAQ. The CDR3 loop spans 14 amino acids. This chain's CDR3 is CASGGDGPNQPQHF. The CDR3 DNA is TGTGCCAGCGGAGGGGATGGTCCCAATCAGCCCCAGCATTTT.

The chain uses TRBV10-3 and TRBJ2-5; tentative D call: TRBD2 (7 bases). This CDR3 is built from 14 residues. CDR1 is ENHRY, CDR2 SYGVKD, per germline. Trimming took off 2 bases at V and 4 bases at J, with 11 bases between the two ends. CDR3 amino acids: CAISEGRGRETQYF. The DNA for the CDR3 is TGTGCCATCAGTGAGGGGCGGGGGCGAGAGACCCAGTACTTC.

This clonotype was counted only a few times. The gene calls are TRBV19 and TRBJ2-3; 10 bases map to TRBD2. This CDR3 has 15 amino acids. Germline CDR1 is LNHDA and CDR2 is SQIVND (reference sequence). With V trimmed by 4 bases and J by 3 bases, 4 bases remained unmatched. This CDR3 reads CASSTSGGFTDTQYF. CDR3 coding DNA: TGTGCCAGTAGTACTAGCGGGGGATTTACAGATACGCAGTATTTT.

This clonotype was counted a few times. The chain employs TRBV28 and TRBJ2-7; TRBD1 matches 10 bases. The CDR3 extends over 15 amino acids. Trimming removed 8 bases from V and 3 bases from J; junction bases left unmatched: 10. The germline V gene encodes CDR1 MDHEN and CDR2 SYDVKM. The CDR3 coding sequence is TGTGCCAGCTGTGCGCCGGGGACAGGGGTCTACGAGCAGTACTTC. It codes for CASCAPGTGVYEQYF.

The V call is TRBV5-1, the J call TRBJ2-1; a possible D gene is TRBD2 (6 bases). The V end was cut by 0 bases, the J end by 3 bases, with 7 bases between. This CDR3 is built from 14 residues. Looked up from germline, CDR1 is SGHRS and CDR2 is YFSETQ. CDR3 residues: CASSLGGDYNEQFF. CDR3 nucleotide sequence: TGCGCCAGCAGCTTGGGGGGGGACTACAATGAGCAGTTCTTC.

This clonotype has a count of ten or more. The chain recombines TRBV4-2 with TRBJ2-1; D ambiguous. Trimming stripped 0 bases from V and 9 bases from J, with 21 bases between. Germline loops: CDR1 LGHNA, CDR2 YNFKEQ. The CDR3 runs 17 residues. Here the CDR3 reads CASSQDPPSLSGGEQFF. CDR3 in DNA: TGTGCCAGCAGCCAAGATCCCCCGTCCTTGTCCGGCGGTGAGCAGTTCTTC.

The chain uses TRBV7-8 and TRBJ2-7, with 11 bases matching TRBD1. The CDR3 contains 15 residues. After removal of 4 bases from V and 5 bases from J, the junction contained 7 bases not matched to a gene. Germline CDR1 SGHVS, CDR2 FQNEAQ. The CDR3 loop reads CASSWGDRGTHEQYF. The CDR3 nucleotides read TGTGCCAGCAGCTGGGGGGACAGGGGGACCCACGAGCAGTACTTC.

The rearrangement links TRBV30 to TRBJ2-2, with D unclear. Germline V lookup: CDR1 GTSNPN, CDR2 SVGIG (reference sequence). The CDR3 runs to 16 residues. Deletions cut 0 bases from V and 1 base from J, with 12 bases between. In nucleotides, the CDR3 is TGTGCCTGGAGTGTATCCGTCCGGCGGAACACCGGGGAGCTGTTTTTT. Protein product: CAWSVSVRRNTGELFF.

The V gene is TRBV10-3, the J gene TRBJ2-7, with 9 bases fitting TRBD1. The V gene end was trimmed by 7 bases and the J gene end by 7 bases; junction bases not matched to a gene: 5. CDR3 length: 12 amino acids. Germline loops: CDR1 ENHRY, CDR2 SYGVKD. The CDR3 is CAITGTGREQYF. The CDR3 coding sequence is TGTGCCATCACCGGGACAGGGAGGGAGCAGTACTTC.

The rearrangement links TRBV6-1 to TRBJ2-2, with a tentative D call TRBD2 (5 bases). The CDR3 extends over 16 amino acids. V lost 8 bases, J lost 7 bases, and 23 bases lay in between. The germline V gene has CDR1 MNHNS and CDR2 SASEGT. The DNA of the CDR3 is TGTGCCAGCGGCTTTCGGACTCCAACGGGGAGCGGGGAGCTGTTTTTT. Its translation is CASGFRTPTGSGELFF.

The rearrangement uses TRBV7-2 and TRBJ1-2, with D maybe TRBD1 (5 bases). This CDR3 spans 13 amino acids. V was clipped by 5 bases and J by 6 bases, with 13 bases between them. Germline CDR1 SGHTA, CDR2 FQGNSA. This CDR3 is CASSLTVRDGYTF. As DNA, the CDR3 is TGTGCCAGCAGCCTGACAGTAAGGGATGGCTACACCTTC. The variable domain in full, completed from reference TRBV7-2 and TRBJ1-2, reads GAGVSQSPSNKVTEKGKDVELRCDPISGHTALYWYRQSLGQGLEFLIYFQGNSAPDKSGLPSDRFSAERTGGSVSTLTIQRTQQEDSAVYLCASSLTVRDGYTFGSGTRLTVV.